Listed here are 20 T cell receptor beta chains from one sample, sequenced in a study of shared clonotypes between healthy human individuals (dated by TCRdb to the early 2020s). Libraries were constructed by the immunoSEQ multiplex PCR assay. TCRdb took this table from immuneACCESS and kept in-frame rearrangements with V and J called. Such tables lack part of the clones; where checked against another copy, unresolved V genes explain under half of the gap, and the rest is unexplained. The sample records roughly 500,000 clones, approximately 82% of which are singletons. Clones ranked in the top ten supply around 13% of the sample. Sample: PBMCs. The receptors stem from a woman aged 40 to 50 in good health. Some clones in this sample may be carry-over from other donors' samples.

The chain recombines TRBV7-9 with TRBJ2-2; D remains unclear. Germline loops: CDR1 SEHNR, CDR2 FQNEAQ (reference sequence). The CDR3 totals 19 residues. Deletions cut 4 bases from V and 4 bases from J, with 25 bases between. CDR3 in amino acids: CASSSLEDGDLLLTGELFF. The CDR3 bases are TGTGCCAGCAGCTCACTCGAGGACGGCGACCTATTACTCACCGGGGAGCTGTTTTTT.

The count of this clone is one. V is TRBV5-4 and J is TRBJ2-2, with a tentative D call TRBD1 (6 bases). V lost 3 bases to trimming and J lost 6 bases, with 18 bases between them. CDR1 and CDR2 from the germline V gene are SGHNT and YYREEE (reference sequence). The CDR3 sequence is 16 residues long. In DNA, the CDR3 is TGTGCCAGCAGCTCTCCCCAGGGGCTCCGGGCCGGGGAGCTGTTTTTT. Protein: CASSSPQGLRAGELFF.

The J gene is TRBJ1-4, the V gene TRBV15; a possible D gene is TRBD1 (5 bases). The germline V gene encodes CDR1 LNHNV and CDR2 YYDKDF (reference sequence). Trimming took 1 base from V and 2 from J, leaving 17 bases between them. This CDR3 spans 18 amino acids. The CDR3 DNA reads TGTGCCACCAGCAGAGCTTCGGGGGAGAAGGGCACTAATGAAAAACTGTTTTTT. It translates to CATSRASGEKGTNEKLFF. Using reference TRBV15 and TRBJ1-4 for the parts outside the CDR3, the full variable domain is DAMVIQNPRYQVTQFGKPVTLSCSQTLNHNVMYWYQQKSSQAPKLLFHYYDKDFNNEADTPDNFQSRRPNTSFCFLDIRSPGLGDTAMYLCATSRASGEKGTNEKLFFGSGTQLSVL.

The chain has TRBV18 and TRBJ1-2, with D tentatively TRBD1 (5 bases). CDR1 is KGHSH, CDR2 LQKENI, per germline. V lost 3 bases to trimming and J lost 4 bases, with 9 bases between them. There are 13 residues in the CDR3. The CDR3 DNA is TGTGCCAGCTCACCCGAGGGGACCTATGGCTACACCTTC. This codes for CASSPEGTYGYTF.

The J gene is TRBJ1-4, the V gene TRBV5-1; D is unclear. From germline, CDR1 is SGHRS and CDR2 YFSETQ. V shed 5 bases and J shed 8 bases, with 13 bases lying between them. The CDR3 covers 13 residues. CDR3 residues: CASRVDPTEKLFF. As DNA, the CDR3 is TGCGCCAGCAGAGTTGACCCCACGGAAAAACTGTTTTTT.

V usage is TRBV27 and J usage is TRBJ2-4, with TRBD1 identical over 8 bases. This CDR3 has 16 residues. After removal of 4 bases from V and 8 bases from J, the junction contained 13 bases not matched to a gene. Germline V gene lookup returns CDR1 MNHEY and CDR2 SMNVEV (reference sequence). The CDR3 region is CASSSPRGQGIDIQYF. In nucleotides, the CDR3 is TGTGCCAGCAGTTCTCCCAGGGGGCAGGGTATTGACATTCAGTACTTC.

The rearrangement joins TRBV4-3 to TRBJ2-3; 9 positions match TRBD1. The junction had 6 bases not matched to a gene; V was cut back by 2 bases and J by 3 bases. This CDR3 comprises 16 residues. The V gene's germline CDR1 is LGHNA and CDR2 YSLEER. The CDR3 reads CASSQSHRGRTDTQYF. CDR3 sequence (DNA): TGCGCCAGCAGCCAATCGCACAGGGGGCGAACAGATACGCAGTATTTT.

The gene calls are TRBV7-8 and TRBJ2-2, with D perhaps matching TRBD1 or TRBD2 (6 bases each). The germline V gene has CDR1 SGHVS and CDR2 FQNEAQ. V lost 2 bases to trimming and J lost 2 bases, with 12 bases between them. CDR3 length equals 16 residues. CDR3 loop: CASSLSGAGNTGELFF. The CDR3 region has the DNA TGTGCCAGCAGCTTATCGGGGGCTGGTAACACCGGGGAGCTGTTTTTT.

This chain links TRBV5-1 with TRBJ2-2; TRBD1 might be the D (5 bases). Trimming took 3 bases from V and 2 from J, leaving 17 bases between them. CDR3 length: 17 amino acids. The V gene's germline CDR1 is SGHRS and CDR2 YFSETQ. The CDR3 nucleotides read TGCGCCAGCAGCTGGGGCCGTCGGCAGTTAAACACCGGGGAGCTGTTTTTT. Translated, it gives CASSWGRRQLNTGELFF.

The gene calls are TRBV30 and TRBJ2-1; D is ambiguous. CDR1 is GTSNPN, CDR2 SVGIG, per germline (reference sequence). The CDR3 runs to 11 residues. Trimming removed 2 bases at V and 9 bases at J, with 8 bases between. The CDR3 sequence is CAWSRVAEQFF. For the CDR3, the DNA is TGTGCCTGGAGTAGGGTAGCTGAGCAGTTCTTC.

The DNA for the CDR3 is TGTGCCAGCAGCCGACAGCGGGGGGCACAAGGAAACACCATATATTTT. It codes for CASSRQRGAQGNTIYF. The rearrangement joins TRBV7-8 to TRBJ1-3; TRBD1 might be the D (6 bases). V was cut by 5 bases and J by 4 bases, with 18 bases left in between. The CDR3 length is 16 residues. Germline CDR1 and CDR2: SGHVS and FQNEAQ.

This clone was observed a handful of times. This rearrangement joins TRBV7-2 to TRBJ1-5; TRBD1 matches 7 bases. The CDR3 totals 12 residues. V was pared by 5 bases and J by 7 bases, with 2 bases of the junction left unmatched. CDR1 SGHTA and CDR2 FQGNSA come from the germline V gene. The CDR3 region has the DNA TGTGCCAGCAGCGTACAGGGGCAGCCCCAGCATTTT. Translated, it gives CASSVQGQPQHF.

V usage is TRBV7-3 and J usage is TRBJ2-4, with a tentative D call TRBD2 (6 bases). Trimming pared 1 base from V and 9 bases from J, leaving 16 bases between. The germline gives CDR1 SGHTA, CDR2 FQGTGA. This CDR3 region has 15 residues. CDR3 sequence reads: CASSLKPVGSGIQYF. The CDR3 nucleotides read TGTGCCAGCAGCTTAAAACCAGTCGGGAGTGGCATTCAGTACTTC.

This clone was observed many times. The CDR3 bases are TGTGCCAGCAGTGTAACAGGGGGCTTAGACGAGCAGTACTTC. Encoded protein: CASSVTGGLDEQYF. The chain joins TRBV27 to TRBJ2-7, with 9 nucleotides matching TRBD1. V was pared by 5 bases and J by 5 bases, with 7 bases of the junction left unmatched. The CDR3 is 14 residues long. Germline-derived CDR1 and CDR2 are MNHEY and SMNVEV (reference sequence).

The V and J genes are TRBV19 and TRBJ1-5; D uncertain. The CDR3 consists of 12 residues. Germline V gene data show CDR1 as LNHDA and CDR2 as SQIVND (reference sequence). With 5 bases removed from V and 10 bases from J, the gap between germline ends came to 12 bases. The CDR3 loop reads CASSYPQAPQHF. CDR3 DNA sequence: TGTGCCAGTAGTTACCCGCAGGCACCCCAGCATTTT. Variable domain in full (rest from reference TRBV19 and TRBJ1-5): DGGITQSPKYLFRKEGQNVTLSCEQNLNHDAMYWYRQDPGQGLRLIYYSQIVNDFQKGDIAEGYSVSREKKESFPLTVTSAQKNPTAFYLCASSYPQAPQHFGDGTRLSIL.

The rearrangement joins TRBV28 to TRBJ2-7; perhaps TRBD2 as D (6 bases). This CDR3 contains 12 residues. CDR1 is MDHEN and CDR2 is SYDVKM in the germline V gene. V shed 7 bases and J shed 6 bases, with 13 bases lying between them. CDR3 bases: TGTGCCAGCATCTCGGCGGAGGGCGAGCAGTACTTC. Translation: CASISAEGEQYF.

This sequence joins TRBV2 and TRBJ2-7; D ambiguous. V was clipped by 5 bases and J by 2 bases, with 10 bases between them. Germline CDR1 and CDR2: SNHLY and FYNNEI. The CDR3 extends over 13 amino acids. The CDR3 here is CASSLGEPYEQYF. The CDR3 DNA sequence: TGTGCCAGCAGTCTTGGGGAACCCTACGAGCAGTACTTC. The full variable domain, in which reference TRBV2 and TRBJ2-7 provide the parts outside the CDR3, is EPEVTQTPSHQVTQMGQEVILRCVPISNHLYFYWYRQILGQKVEFLVSFYNNEISEKSEIFDDQFSVERPDGSNFTLKIRSTKLEDSAMYFCASSLGEPYEQYFGPGTRLTVT.

The CDR3 here is CASRTGDEKLFF. The CDR3 DNA reads as TGTGCCAGCCGGACAGGGGATGAAAAACTGTTTTTT. The chain recombines TRBV6-5 with TRBJ1-4, with 9 bases that match TRBD1. The germline CDR1 and CDR2 sequences are MNHEY and SVGAGI. Unmatched junction bases numbered 1, after V lost 8 bases and J lost 6 bases. This CDR3 spans 12 amino acids.

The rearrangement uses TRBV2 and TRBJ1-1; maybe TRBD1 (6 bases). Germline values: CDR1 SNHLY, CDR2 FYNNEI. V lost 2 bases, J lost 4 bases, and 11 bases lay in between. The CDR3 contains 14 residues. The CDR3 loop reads CASSESGVGTEAFF. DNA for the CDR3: TGTGCCAGCAGTGAATCAGGGGTTGGCACTGAAGCTTTCTTT.

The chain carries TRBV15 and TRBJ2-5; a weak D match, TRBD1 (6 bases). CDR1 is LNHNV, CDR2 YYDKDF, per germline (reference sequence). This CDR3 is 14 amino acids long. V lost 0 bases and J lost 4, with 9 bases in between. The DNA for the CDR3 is TGTGCCACCAGCAGAGATACAGGGTTAGAGACCCAGTACTTC. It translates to CATSRDTGLETQYF.